This TCR beta chain is drawn from a study of blood T cell repertoires in COVID-19. In the study overall: The United States, Italy and Spain were the sources of the acute and convalescent COVID-19 samples.

Original analysis: Reference gene primers were amplified, and this amplification served to estimate nucleated cell counts. Sequencing used immunoSEQ multiplex PCR; TCRdb keeps in-frame clones, though not all of them. V, J and clone size were drawn from that table, and D and trimming were deduced from the DNA. The sample carries about 330,000 clones, 70% to 90% recorded once. The V gene's germline CDR1 is LGHDT and CDR2 YNNKEL (reference sequence). The CDR3 has 12 amino acids. V was pared by 11 bases and J by 2 bases, with 4 bases of the junction left unmatched. The receptor was derived from a man aged 18 to 35 who had recovered from COVID-19. The J gene is TRBJ2-3, the V gene TRBV3-1 (or the pseudogene TRBV3-2), with 7 bases matching TRBD2. Sequenced input: peripheral blood. CDR3 sequence: CAASGATDTQYF. CDR3 sequence (DNA): TGTGCCGCAAGCGGGGCCACAGATACGCAGTATTTT.